These T cell receptor beta chains were read from a single sample in a study of blood T cell repertoires in COVID-19. Produced via immunoSEQ multiplex PCR; TCRdb's table is partial and in-frame only. The table has hundreds of thousands of clones, around 84% seen once. Sequenced sample: peripheral blood. All receptors derive from an older man with acute or convalescent COVID-19. Each CDR3 is given without its conserved first and last residue. Fields, in order: D gene, J gene, clone size, V gene, CDR3 length, CDR3 protein. D genes are given only for firm matches. Size tells how often a clone was seen (once, few, many) or the class of an expanded clone, and some rows leave it out.

>TRBD2|TRBJ2-4|.|TRBV28|18
ASSPEWTSGSPRAKNIQY
>TRBD1|TRBJ1-1|.|TRBV19|13
ASSAWDRVNTEAF
>.|TRBJ2-7|few|TRBV29-1|12
SVDSGRRGGEQY
>.|TRBJ1-2|.|TRBV28|12
ASTPSGDGGGYT
>TRBD2|TRBJ2-5|.|TRBV24-1|14
ATSDFALAGQETQY
>.|TRBJ1-1|.|TRBV11-2|10
ASSWAGTEAF
>TRBD1|TRBJ2-7|.|TRBV5-1|13
ASSAEQGISYEQY
>.|TRBJ2-5|.|TRBV30|11
AWSWTSQETQY
>TRBD1|TRBJ1-5|.|TRBV28|13
ASSLRTGGSQPQH
>TRBD1|TRBJ2-5|.|TRBV7-9|12
ASSNRGSPETQY
>.|TRBJ1-1|.|TRBV7-2|13
ASSSRRDARTEAF
>.|TRBJ1-2|.|TRBV6-6|11
ASSPYPNYGYT
>TRBD1|TRBJ2-7|.|TRBV2|13
ASCRDRGTRYEQY
>.|TRBJ2-7|.|TRBV6-1|11
ASSEGLSYEQY
>.|TRBJ1-1|.|TRBV4-3|13
ASSYQRRGNTEAF
>.|TRBJ2-1|.|TRBV28|9
ASSRYNEQF
>.|TRBJ1-5|.|TRBV15|11
ATSREGRQPQH
>.|TRBJ1-4|.|TRBV29-1|14
SVEDLSTGPNEKLF
>TRBD1|TRBJ1-1|.|TRBV18|12
ASSPLQGGTEAF
>.|TRBJ1-1|.|TRBV7-9|12
ASSSVTGIGSAF
>.|TRBJ1-2|once|TRBV28|8
ASLGYGYT
>.|TRBJ2-7|.|TRBV4-3|12
ASSQDSGRYEQY
>.|TRBJ2-5|once|TRBV2|14
ASSAMLGGREETQY
>.|TRBJ2-1|.|TRBV2|11
ASSVALDNEQF
>TRBD2|TRBJ2-3|.|TRBV7-2|13
ASSFQTSGTDTQY
>.|TRBJ1-1|.|TRBV9|12
ASSVGTGPSEAF
>TRBD2|TRBJ2-7|.|TRBV29-1|12
SAKPGGSSYEQY
>.|TRBJ2-3|.|TRBV6-2/TRBV6-3|14
ASSDPGGPRTDTQY
>TRBD1|TRBJ1-2|.|TRBV9|11
ASSGGQDYGYT
>TRBD2|TRBJ2-2|.|TRBV4-3|18
ASSQEPNLSGGSNTGELF
>TRBD1|TRBJ2-1|.|TRBV11-2|13
ASSSGQGGYNEQF
>.|TRBJ1-2|.|TRBV28|15
ASSLTLDRKALRGYT
>.|TRBJ1-1|.|TRBV7-9|11
ASSIQGTNEAF
>TRBD2|TRBJ2-5|.|TRBV25-1|12
ASSEVGGRETQY
>.|TRBJ2-5|.|TRBV4-3|10
ASSQDRGTQY
>TRBD1|TRBJ1-1|.|TRBV6-4|12
ASSRTGGTTEAF
>TRBD2|TRBJ2-1|.|TRBV2|13
ASSVGRGSYNEQF
>.|TRBJ1-5|.|TRBV7-9|11
ASSPSGNQPQH
>.|TRBJ1-2|few|TRBV7-9|11
ASRAQANYGYT
>.|TRBJ2-5|.|TRBV7-7|11
ASSRLSEETQY
>TRBD2|TRBJ2-3|.|TRBV11-3|13
ASALGGGSTDTQY
>TRBD1|TRBJ1-4|.|TRBV2|12
ASSAGQLNEKLF
>TRBD1|TRBJ1-2|once|TRBV29-1|13
SVEDLIGTGDGYT
>.|TRBJ1-1|.|TRBV7-9|9
ASSLRDEAF
>.|TRBJ2-2|.|TRBV10-1|13
ASSWGTANTGELF
>.|TRBJ1-2|.|TRBV28|12
ASSSGGRYYGYT
>.|TRBJ1-6|.|TRBV12-3/TRBV12-4|10
ASSLREGLVH
>.|TRBJ1-2|.|TRBV5-6|12
ASSLYRAEYGYT
>TRBD1|TRBJ1-2|.|TRBV28|12
ASSLDRVPRGYT
>.|TRBJ2-4|.|TRBV27|14
ASSFYGGGAKNIQY
>.|TRBJ1-3|few|TRBV24-1|13
ATSDLTDSGNTIY
>TRBD2|TRBJ2-3|.|TRBV5-1|14
ASSLRTSGEGDTQY